These 23 T cell receptor beta chains were all obtained from the same sample, sequenced in a study of cytomegalovirus exposure and HLA in healthy donors. The PCR used 60 Vbeta and 13 Jbeta primers. Produced via immunoSEQ multiplex PCR; TCRdb's table is partial and in-frame only. The table records 85,000 to 100,000 clones, 69% of them present only once. Input material: PBMCs. The receptors come from a man aged 45 to 65 in good health and CMV-seronegative.

This chain joins TRBV7-9 and TRBJ1-1; 10 nucleotides align to TRBD1. Germline V gene lookup returns CDR1 SEHNR and CDR2 FQNEAQ (reference sequence). V gave up 1 base and J gave up 3 bases; unmatched junction bases: 8. CDR3 length: 17 residues. The CDR3 spells CASSLGYRQGADTEAFF. The CDR3 nucleotides read TGTGCCAGCAGCTTAGGCTACAGACAGGGGGCGGACACTGAAGCTTTCTTT. Looking up the rest from reference TRBV7-9 and TRBJ1-1 gives the full variable domain: DTGVSQNPRHKITKRGQNVTFRCDPISEHNRLYWYRQTLGQGPEFLTYFQNEAQLEKSRLLSDRFSAERPKGSFSTLEIQRTEQGDSAMYLCASSLGYRQGADTEAFFGQGTRLTVV.

The CDR3 loop is CASSADWYNEQFF. CDR3 DNA sequence: TGTGCCAGCAGCGCGGACTGGTACAATGAGCAGTTCTTC. The chain links TRBV9 to TRBJ2-1; possible D gene TRBD2, 5 bases. Trimming left V 3 bases short and J 4 bases short, with 8 bases between. The CDR3 consists of 13 residues. Germline CDR1 and CDR2: SGDLS and YYNGEE.

This clone appeared a few times. This chain joins TRBV7-9 and TRBJ2-5; 10 bases map to TRBD2. The CDR3 totals 15 residues. CDR1 SEHNR and CDR2 FQNEAQ come from the germline V gene (reference sequence). V lost 5 bases to trimming and J lost 4 bases; unmatched junction nucleotides: 7. This CDR3 is CASSPAGGLVETQYF. The CDR3 nucleotides read TGTGCCAGCAGCCCAGCGGGGGGGCTTGTAGAGACCCAGTACTTC.

This clone was seen once. The V call is TRBV15, the J call TRBJ2-7; 7 bases match TRBD2. The J segment lost 6 bases and the V segment lost 3 bases, leaving 5 bases of the junction unmatched. Germline assignment: CDR1 LNHNV and CDR2 YYDKDF (reference sequence). The CDR3 sequence is 13 residues long. The CDR3 protein is CATSRVTSAEQYV. The CDR3 nucleotides read TGTGCCACCAGCAGGGTTACTAGCGCCGAGCAGTACGTC.

This clone was observed a few times. The rearrangement uses TRBV7-3 and TRBJ2-3; TRBD2 agrees at 9 bases. Germline V gene data show CDR1 as SGHTA and CDR2 as FQGTGA. With V trimmed by 4 bases and J by 3 bases, 2 bases remained unmatched. This CDR3 is built from 14 residues. CDR3 DNA: TGTGCCAGCAGCTCGGGACTAGCAACAGATACGCAGTATTTT. Translated: CASSSGLATDTQYF.

This clone was counted between two and nine times. V usage is TRBV4-1 and J usage is TRBJ2-4; 8 bases agree with TRBD2. The germline V gene has CDR1 MGHRA and CDR2 YSYEKL. The trim removed 3 bases at V and 1 base at J, leaving 17 bases unmatched. CDR3 length: 20 amino acids. The DNA for the CDR3 is TGCGCCAGCAGCCACCCACCGGCGCGCCGGGAGGGTTTGGCCAAAAACATTCAGTACTTC. Translating it yields CASSHPPARREGLAKNIQYF.

The gene calls are TRBV28 and TRBJ1-2, with TRBD1 matching over 7 bases. This CDR3 is 14 amino acids long. CDR1 is MDHEN and CDR2 is SYDVKM in the germline V gene. V lost 4 bases and J lost 5; bases outside the gene matches: 7. CDR3 nucleotides: TGTGCCAGCAGTTACGCAGGGGGGAGTTATGGCTACACCTTC. It translates to CASSYAGGSYGYTF.

CDR3 nucleotide sequence: TGCGCCAGCAGCTCTCCGGCAGGGGGCATAGGTGAGCAGTTCTTC. Amino acid sequence: CASSSPAGGIGEQFF. The J gene is TRBJ2-1, the V gene TRBV5-1; 8 nucleotides line up with TRBD1. Losses at the gene ends were 3 bases for V and 9 bases for J; bases not matched to a gene: 11. Germline CDR1 is SGHRS and CDR2 is YFSETQ. The CDR3 extends over 15 amino acids.

This clone was observed a single time. The V and J genes are TRBV7-9 and TRBJ1-2; D gene uncertain. The CDR3 covers 11 residues. Germline CDR1 is SEHNR and CDR2 is FQNEAQ (reference sequence). Trimming cost V 5 bases and J 8 bases, with 9 bases left between them. This chain's CDR3 is CASSDYQGYTF. DNA for the CDR3: TGTGCCAGCAGCGACTATCAGGGCTACACCTTC.

This chain uses TRBV6-6 with TRBJ1-1; D not resolved. Germline CDR1 MNHNY, CDR2 SVGAGI (reference sequence). Trimming stripped 6 bases from V and 6 bases from J, with 14 bases between. The CDR3 runs 13 residues. The CDR3: CASRDRGLAEAFF. The CDR3 nucleotides read TGTGCCAGCAGGGATAGAGGGCTGGCTGAAGCTTTCTTT.

V usage is TRBV21-1 and J usage is TRBJ1-4; TRBD1 is taken as the D call from the table, unchecked against the DNA. TRBV21-1 is described as a pseudogene. This CDR3 has 16 residues. The CDR3 here is CASSSQGGSDNEKLFF. The CDR3 DNA follows: TGTGCCAGCAGCTCCCAAGGGGGCTCGGATAATGAAAAACTGTTTTTT.

This sequence joins TRBV28 and TRBJ2-7; TRBD1 is a possible D gene (6 bases). Germline V gene sequence: CDR1 MDHEN, CDR2 SYDVKM. CDR3 length: 13 amino acids. V gave up 7 bases and J gave up 3 bases, with 13 bases separating them. The CDR3 coding sequence is TGTGCCAGCATTGGGGGCGCTTTCTACGAGCAGTACTTC. Translating gives CASIGGAFYEQYF.

This clone was seen only a few times. The chain couples TRBV30 to TRBJ1-3; D might be TRBD1 (6 bases). V gave up 3 bases and J gave up 0 bases, with 15 bases separating them. The germline V gene has CDR1 GTSNPN and CDR2 SVGIG (reference sequence). The CDR3 runs 16 residues. The CDR3 DNA follows: TGTGCCTGGAGCGCGACAGGCTCTATCTCTGGAAACACCATATATTTT. It specifies CAWSATGSISGNTIYF.

This clone appeared once. Because the CDR3's place on the DNA is in doubt, the DNA is left out and the CDR3 is given as listed by TCRdb. The J gene is TRBJ2-7, the V gene TRBV1; whether TRBD1, the table's D call, matches the DNA was not checked. TRBV1 is labeled a pseudogene. The CDR3 contains 17 residues when both ends are counted. The CDR3 is CTSSRFGQGAPRYEQYV.

The CDR3: CASSIGGDRGADTQYF. The CDR3 DNA reads TGTGCCAGCAGCATAGGAGGGGACAGGGGCGCAGATACGCAGTATTTT. The V and J genes are TRBV7-3 and TRBJ2-3, with 10 nucleotides matching TRBD1. Germline-derived CDR1 and CDR2 are SGHTA and FQGTGA. The CDR3 is made up of 16 amino acids. J was trimmed by 4 bases and V by 5 bases; bases with no gene match: 9.

The chain uses TRBV4-2 and TRBJ1-5; 9 bases are shared with TRBD1. CDR1 and CDR2 from the germline V gene are LGHNA and YNFKEQ. Trimming cost V 4 bases and J 3 bases; bases outside gene matches: 4. This CDR3 is 15 amino acids long. In nucleotides, the CDR3 is TGTGCCAGCAGCCTCCGGGACAGGGACAATCAGCCCCAGCATTTT. This translates into CASSLRDRDNQPQHF.

This rearrangement joins TRBV29-1 to TRBJ2-3; the match to TRBD1 covers 10 bases. After removal of 4 bases from V and 5 bases from J, the junction contained 9 bases not matched to a gene. The CDR3 length is 15 residues. Germline lookup yields CDR1 SQVTM and CDR2 ANQGSEA. CDR3 protein: CSVGATGGSGDTQYF. The CDR3 nucleotides read TGCAGCGTTGGGGCGACAGGGGGCTCAGGAGATACGCAGTATTTT.

The chain recombines TRBV2 with TRBJ1-2, with 7 bases aligning to TRBD1. Germline CDR1 is SNHLY and CDR2 is FYNNEI. Unmatched junction bases numbered 5, after V lost 5 bases and J lost 2 bases. The CDR3 runs 14 residues. The CDR3 region is CASSRQGSNYGYTF. The DNA for the CDR3 is TGTGCCAGCAGTCGACAGGGTTCCAACTATGGCTACACCTTC.

V gene TRBV9 combines with J gene TRBJ2-7; TRBD1 agrees at 7 bases. V lost 0 bases to trimming and J lost 0 bases; unmatched junction nucleotides: 3. The germline V gene encodes CDR1 SGDLS and CDR2 YYNGEE. There are 15 residues in the CDR3. CDR3 in DNA: TGTGCCAGCAGCGTAGGACAGGGCCCCTCCTACGAGCAGTACTTC. It codes for CASSVGQGPSYEQYF.

This chain joins TRBV6-1 and TRBJ2-7, with D possibly being TRBD1 (6 bases). Trimming removed 0 bases from V and 2 bases from J, with 11 bases in between. The CDR3 has 15 amino acids. Germline loops: CDR1 MNHNS, CDR2 SASEGT. CDR3: CASSEAGGSTYEQYV. CDR3 DNA: TGTGCCAGCAGTGAAGCAGGGGGTTCGACCTACGAGCAGTACGTC.

This clone was recorded only once. The chain carries TRBV5-4 and TRBJ2-7, with TRBD1 identical over 8 bases. The CDR3 has 14 amino acids. With 1 base clipped from V and 5 bases from J, the junction kept 5 bases outside the gene matches. Germline values: CDR1 SGHNT, CDR2 YYREEE (reference sequence). This CDR3 reads CASSLSRGPHEQYF. The DNA of the CDR3 is TGTGCCAGCAGCTTGTCCAGGGGGCCCCACGAGCAGTACTTC.

The rearrangement uses TRBV10-3 and TRBJ2-5, with 7 bases fitting TRBD2. V trimming: 0 bases; J trimming: 2 bases; junction bases outside the gene matches: 12. The CDR3 is 18 amino acids. Germline-derived CDR1 and CDR2 are ENHRY and SYGVKD. CDR3 nucleotide sequence: TGTGCCATCAGTGAGTCACCCTTACGGGGGGAACTACAAGAGACCCAGTACTTC. It codes for CAISESPLRGELQETQYF.

V is TRBV4-3 and J is TRBJ1-3; TRBD1 is a possible D gene (5 bases). Germline V CDR1 and CDR2: LGHNA, YSLEER. CDR3 length: 14 amino acids. V was shortened by 4 bases and J by 7 bases, with 14 bases between the two germline ends. CDR3 DNA: TGCGCCAGCAGCCGCGCCAGGGAGGTTAACACCATATATTTT. Encoded protein: CASSRAREVNTIYF.